A single sample gave rise to the 4 T cell receptor beta chains below, sequenced in a study of blood T cells in healthy people across ages. The authors ran a second PCR of 7 to 11 cycles using a sample-barcoded 5' primer and a J-beta primer mix. TCRdb itself ran the 5' RACE reads through MiXCR, one entry per CDR3 protein. The sample consists of fewer than 2,000,000 distinct CDR3 sequences, approximately 39% of them appearing once. Sequenced input: blood. All receptors derive from a human donor in good health.

The CDR3 bases are TGTGCCAGCAGTTCGGGCCACTTCTATGGCTACACCTTC. Translating it yields CASSSGHFYGYTF. The chain joins TRBV12-3 or TRBV12-4 to TRBJ1-2; no clear D. V shed 4 bases and J shed 4 bases, with 10 bases lying between them. The CDR3 contains 13 residues.

This clonotype showed up just a few times. The genes are TRBV5-6 and TRBJ1-4; D unclear. Germline V gene lookup returns CDR1 SGHDT and CDR2 YYEEEE. Deletions cut 4 bases from V and 0 bases from J, with 7 bases between. The CDR3 sequence is 14 residues long. CDR3 nucleotides: TGTGCCAGCAGCGGGGTTGCAACTAATGAAAAACTGTTTTTT. Translating it yields CASSGVATNEKLFF.

The gene calls are TRBV6-5 and TRBJ2-5; tentative D call: TRBD1 (6 bases). CDR1 and CDR2 (germline): MNHEY, SVGAGI. V lost 4 bases, J lost 3 bases, and 15 bases lay in between. The CDR3 has 15 amino acids. The DNA for the CDR3 is TGTGCCAGCAGTTTCCAAAGACAGGCTGAAGAGACCCAGTACTTC. The encoded protein is CASSFQRQAEETQYF.

This clonotype turned up a few times. The chain links TRBV7-2 to TRBJ2-4, with a tentative D call TRBD2 (6 bases). Germline V CDR1 and CDR2: SGHTA, FQGNSA. V was clipped by 5 bases and J by 13 bases, with 18 bases between them. CDR3 length equals 13 residues. CDR3: CASSPQGGGEQYF. CDR3 DNA: TGTGCCAGCAGCCCCCAGGGTGGCGGGGAGCAGTACTTC.